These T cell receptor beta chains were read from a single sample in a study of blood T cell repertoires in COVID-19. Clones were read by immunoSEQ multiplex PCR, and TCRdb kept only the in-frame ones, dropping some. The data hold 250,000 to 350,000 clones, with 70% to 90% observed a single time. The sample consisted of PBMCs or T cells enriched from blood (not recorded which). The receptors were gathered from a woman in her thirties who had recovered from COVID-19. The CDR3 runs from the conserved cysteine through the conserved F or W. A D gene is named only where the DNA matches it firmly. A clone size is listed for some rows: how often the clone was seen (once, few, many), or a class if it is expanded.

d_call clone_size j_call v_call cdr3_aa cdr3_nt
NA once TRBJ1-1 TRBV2 CASGSAPGGAFF TGTGCCAGCGGGAGTGCCCCCGGGGGAGCTTTCTTT
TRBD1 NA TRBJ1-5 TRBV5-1 CASSLGAGGSNQPQHF TGCGCCAGCAGCTTGGGGGCAGGGGGAAGCAATCAGCCCCAGCATTTT
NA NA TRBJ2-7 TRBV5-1 CASSTTGSGSYEQYF TGCGCCAGCAGTACAACAGGGTCGGGCTCCTACGAGCAGTACTTC
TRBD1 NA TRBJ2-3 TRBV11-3 CASSFRQGNTQYF TGTGCCAGCAGCTTTCGACAGGGTAATACGCAGTATTTT
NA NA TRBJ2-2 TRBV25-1 CASSERLNTGELFF TGTGCCAGCAGTGAGCGGCTGAACACCGGGGAGCTGTTTTTT
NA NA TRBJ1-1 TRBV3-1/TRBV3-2 CASSQGLSGAFF TGTGCCAGCAGCCAAGGACTCTCGGGGGCTTTCTTT
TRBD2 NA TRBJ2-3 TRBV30 CACESGGTDTQYF TGTGCCTGCGAGAGCGGGGGGACAGATACGCAGTATTTT
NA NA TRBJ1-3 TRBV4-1 CASSGGPRGNTIYF TGCGCCAGCAGTGGCGGGCCGAGAGGAAACACCATATATTTT
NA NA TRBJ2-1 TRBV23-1 CASSQRNEQFF TGCGCCAGCAGTCAGCGGAATGAGCAGTTCTTC
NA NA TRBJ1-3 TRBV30 CAWSPMGRASGNTIYF TGTGCCTGGAGCCCCATGGGCAGGGCCTCTGGAAACACCATATATTTT
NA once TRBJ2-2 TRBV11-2 CASSLAGGAGELFF TGTGCCAGCAGCTTAGCGGGCGGGGCTGGGGAGCTGTTTTTT
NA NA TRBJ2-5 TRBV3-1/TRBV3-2 CASSPFKAETQYF TGTGCCAGCAGCCCATTCAAAGCGGAGACCCAGTACTTC
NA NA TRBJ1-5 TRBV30 CAWSKQHNQPQHF TGTGCCTGGAGTAAACAGCACAATCAGCCCCAGCATTTT
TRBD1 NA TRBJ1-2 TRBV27 CASSLTGQGNYGYTF TGTGCCAGCAGTTTAACAGGACAGGGTAACTATGGCTACACCTTC
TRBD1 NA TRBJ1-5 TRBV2 CASSLSLTGTGFEGNQPQHF TGTGCCAGCAGCCTGAGTTTAACCGGGACAGGGTTCGAGGGCAATCAGCCCCAGCATTTT
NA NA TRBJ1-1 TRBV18 CASSPLSRIDTEAFF TGTGCCAGCTCACCACTATCCAGGATAGACACTGAAGCTTTCTTT
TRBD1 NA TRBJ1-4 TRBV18 CASSPTGGSEKLFF TGTGCCAGCTCACCGACAGGGGGCAGTGAAAAACTGTTTTTT